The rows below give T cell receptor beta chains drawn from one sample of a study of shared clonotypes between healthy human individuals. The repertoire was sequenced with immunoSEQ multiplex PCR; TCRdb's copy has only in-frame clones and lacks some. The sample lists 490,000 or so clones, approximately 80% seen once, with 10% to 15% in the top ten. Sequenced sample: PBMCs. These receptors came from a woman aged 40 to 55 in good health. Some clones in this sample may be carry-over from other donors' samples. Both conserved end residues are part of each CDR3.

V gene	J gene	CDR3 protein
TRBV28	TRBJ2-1	CASTTPPSGQNNEQFF
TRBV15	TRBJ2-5	CATSRGAIRQGARETQYF
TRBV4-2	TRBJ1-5	CASSQDRALPQHF
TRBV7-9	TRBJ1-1	CASSPQGNTEAFF
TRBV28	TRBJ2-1	CASSLFTVGRSNEQFF
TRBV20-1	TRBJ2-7	CSAMSYEQYF
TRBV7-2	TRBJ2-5	CASSSRLAGIKETQYF
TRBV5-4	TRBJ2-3	CASKLAGDTDTQYF
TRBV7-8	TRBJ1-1	CASSLQGAYPTEAFF
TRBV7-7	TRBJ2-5	CASSPGTGQETQYF
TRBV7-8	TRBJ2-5	CASSIPTASTQYF
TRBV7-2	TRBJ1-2	CASSRTGGNYGYTF
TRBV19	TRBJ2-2	CASSIPWDSLNTGELFF
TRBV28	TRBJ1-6	CASFAGQQNSPLHF
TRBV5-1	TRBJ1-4	CASSLGGVPNEKLFF
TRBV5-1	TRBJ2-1	CASSYGFTYSYNEQFF
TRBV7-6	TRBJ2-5	CASSRPSLQETQYF
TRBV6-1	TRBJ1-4	CASSVFVATNEKLFF
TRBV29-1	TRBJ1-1	CSVERGSEGTEAFF
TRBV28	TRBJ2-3	CASSLKETPDTQYF
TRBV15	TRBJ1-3	CATSRDTGHSGNTIYF
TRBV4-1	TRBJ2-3	CASSQVYGPTDTQYF
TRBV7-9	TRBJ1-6	CASSPGAGAQNSPLHF
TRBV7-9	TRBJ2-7	CASTPDYPYEQYF
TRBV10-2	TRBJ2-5	CASSGTGGAETQYF
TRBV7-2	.	CASSLVLSGSREQYF
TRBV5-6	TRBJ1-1	CASSFVDSTEAFF
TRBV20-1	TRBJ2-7	CSTGTGVEQYF
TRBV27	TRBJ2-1	CASSDLGDNEQFF
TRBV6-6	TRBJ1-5	CASSYSRQAGQPQHF
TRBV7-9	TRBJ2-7	CASSLDAGVVYEQYF
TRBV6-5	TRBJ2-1	CASSEVRIDEQFF
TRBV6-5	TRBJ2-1	CASSPGGGRHEQFF
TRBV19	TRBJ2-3	CASSIAPRAGTDTQYF
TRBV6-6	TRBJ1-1	CASSYPGTGEAFF
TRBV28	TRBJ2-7	CASGPRFYEQYF
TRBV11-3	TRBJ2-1	CASSLQGVNEQFF
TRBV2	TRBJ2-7	CASSDRSYEQYF
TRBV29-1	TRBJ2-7	CSVLSDYYEQYF
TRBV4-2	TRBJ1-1	CASSQDGGGNTEAFF
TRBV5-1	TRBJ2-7	CASSPGLAGVAYEQYF
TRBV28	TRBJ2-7	CASSTPRGEGYEQYF
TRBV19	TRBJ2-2	CASSILGGGELFF
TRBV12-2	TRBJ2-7	CASRFSSGLASYEQYF
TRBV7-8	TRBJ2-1	CASSASPNGNNEQFF
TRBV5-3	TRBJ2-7	CARSLIQGAAHYEQYF
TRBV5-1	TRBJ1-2	CASSLGQGIYGYTF
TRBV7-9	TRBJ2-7	CASSQVLSESYEQYF
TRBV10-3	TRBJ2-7	CAISSAAGASYEQYF
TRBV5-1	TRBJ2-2	CASSSKRETTGELFF
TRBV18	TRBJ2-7	CASSPGRGTDLSYEQYF
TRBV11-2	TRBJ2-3	CASSLGHSGSTDTQYF
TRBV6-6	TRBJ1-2	CASSGGGQSFYGYTF
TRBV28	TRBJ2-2	CASKTGLAVVTGELFF
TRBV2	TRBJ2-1	CASSGRAGVEQFF